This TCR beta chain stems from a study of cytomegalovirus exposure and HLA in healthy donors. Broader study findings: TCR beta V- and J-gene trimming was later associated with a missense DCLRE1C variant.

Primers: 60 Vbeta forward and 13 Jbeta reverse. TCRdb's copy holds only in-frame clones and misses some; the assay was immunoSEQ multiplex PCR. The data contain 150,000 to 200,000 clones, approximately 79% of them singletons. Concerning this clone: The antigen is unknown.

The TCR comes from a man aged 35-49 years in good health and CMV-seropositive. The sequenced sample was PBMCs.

The CDR3 DNA sequence: TGTGCCAGCAGCCAAGAGTGGTGGGCGGAGCAGTACTTC. Residues: CASSQEWWAEQYF. V is TRBV14 and J is TRBJ2-7; the D is unclear. The CDR3 covers 13 residues. CDR1 and CDR2 from the germline V gene are SGHDN and FVKESK. V was trimmed by 0 bases and J by 7 bases, leaving 10 bases between them.